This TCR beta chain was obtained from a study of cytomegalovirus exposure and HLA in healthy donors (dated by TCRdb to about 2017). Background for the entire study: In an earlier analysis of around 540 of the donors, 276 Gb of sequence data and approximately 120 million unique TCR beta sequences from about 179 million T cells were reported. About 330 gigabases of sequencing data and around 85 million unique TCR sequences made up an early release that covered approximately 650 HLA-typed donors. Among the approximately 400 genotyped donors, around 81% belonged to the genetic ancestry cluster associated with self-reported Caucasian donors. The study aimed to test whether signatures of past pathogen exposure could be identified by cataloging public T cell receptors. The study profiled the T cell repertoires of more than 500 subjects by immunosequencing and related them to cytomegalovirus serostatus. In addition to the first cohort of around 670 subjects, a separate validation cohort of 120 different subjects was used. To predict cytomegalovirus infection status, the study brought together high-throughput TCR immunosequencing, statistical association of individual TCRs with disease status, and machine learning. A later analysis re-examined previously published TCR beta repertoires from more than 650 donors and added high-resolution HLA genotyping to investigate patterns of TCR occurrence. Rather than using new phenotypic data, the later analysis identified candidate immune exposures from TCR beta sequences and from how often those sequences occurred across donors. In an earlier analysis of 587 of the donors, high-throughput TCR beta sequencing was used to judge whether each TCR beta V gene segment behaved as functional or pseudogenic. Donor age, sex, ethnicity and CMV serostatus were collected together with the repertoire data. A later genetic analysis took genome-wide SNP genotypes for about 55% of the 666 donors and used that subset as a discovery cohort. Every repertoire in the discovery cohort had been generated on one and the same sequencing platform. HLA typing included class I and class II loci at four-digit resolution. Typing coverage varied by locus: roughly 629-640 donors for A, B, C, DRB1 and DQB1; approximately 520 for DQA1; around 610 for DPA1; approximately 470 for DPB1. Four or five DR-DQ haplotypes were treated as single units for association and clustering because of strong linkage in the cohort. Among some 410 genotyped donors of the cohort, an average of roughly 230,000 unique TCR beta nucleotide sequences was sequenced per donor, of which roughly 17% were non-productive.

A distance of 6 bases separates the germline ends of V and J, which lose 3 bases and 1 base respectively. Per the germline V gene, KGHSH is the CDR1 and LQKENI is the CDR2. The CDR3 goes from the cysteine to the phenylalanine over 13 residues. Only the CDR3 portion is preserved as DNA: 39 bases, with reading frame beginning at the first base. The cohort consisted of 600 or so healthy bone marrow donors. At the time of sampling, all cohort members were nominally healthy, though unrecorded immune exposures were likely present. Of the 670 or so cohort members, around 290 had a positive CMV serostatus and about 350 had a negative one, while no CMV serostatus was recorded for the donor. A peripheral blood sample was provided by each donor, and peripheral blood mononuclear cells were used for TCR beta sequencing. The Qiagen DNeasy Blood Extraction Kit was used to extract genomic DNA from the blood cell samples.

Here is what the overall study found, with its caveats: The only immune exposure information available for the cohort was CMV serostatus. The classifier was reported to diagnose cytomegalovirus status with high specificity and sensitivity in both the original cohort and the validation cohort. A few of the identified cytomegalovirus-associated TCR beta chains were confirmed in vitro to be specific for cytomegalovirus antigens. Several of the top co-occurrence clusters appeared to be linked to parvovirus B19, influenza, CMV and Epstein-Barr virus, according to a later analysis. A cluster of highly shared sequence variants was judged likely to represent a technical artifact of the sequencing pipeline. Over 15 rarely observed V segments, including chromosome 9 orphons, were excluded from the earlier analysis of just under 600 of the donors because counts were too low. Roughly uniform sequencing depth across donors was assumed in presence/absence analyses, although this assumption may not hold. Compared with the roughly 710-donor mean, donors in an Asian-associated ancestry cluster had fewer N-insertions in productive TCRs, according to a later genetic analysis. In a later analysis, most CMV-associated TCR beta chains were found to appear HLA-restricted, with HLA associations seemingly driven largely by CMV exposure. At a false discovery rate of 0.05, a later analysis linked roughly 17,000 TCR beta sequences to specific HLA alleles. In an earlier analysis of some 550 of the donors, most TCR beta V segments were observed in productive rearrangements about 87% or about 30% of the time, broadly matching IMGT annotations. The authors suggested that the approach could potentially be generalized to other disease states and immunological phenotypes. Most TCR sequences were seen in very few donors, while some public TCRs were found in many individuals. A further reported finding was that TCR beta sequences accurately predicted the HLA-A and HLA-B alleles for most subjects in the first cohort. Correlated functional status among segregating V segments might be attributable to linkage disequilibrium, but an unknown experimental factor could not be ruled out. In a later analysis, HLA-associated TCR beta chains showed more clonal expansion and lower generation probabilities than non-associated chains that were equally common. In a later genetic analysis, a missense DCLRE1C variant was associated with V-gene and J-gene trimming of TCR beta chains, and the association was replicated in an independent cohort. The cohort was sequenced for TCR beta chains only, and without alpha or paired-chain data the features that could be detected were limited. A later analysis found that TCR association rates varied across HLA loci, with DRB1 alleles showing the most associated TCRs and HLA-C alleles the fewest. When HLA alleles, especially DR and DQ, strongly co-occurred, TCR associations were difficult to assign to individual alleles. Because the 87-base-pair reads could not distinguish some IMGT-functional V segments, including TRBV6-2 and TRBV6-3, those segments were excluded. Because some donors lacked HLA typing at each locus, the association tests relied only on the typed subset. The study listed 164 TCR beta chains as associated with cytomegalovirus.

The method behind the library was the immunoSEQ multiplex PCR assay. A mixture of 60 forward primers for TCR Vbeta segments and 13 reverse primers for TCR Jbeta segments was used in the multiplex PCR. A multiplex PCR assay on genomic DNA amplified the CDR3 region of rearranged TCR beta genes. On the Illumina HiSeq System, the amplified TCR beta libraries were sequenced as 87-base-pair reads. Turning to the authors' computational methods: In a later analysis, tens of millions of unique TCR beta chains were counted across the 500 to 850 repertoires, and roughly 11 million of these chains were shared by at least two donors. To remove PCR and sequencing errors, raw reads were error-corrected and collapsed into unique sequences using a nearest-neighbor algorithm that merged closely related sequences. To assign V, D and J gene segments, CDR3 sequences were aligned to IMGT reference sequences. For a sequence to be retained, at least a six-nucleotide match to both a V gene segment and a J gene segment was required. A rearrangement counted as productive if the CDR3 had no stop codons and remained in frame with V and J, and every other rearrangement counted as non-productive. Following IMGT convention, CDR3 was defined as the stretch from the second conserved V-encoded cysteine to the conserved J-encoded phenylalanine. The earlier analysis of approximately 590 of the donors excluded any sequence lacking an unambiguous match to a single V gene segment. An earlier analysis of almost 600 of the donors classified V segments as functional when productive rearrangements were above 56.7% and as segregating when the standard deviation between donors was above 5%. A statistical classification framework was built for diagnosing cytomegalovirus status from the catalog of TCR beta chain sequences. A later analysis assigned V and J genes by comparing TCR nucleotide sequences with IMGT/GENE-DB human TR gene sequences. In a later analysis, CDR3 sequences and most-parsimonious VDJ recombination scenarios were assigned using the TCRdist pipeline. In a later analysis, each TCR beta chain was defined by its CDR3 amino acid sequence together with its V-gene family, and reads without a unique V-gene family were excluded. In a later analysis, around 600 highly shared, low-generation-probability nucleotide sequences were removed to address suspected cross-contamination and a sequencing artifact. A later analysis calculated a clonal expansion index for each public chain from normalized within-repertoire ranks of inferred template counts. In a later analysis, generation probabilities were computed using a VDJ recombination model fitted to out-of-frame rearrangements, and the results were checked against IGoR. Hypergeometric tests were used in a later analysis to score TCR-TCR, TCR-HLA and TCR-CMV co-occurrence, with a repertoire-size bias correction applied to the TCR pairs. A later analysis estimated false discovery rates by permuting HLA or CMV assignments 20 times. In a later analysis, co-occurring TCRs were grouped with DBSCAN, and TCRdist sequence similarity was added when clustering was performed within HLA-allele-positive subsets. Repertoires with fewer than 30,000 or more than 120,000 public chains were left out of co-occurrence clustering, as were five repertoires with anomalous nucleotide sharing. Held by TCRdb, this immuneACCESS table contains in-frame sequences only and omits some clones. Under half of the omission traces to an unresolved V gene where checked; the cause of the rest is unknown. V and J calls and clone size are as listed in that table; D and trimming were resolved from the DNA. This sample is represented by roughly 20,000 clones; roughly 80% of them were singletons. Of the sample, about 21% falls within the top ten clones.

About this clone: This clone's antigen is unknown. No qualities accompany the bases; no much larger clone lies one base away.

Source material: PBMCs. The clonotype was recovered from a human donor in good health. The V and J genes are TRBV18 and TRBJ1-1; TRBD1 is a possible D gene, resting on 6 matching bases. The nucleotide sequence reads TGTGCCAGCTCACCCAGGGGGAACACTGAAGCTTTCTTT. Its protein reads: CASSPRGNTEAFF.